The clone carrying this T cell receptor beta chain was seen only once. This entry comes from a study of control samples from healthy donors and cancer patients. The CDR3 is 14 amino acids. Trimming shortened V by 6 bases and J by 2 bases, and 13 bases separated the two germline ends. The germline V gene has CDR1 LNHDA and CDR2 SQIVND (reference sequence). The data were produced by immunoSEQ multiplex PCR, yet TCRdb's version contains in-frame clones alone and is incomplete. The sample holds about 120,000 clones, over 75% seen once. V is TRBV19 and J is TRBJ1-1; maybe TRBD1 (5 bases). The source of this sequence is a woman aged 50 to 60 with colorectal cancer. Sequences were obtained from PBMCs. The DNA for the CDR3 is TGTGCCAGTAGGTCCGACAGAACTAACACTGAAGCTTTCTTT. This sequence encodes CASRSDRTNTEAFF.